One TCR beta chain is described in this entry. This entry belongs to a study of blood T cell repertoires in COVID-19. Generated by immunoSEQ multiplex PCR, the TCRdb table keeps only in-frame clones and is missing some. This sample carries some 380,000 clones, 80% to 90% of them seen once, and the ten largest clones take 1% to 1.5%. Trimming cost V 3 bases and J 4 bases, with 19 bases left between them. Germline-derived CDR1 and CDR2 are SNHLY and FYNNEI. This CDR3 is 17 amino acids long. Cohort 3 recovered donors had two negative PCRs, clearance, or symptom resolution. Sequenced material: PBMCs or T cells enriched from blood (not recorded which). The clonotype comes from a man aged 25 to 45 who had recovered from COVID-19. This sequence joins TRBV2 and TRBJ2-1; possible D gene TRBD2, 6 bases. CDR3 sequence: CASSEPVGLAIYNEQFF. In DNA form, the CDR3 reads TGTGCCAGCAGTGAGCCGGTAGGGCTAGCGATATACAATGAGCAGTTCTTC. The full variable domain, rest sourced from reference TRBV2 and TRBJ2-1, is EPEVTQTPSHQVTQMGQEVILRCVPISNHLYFYWYRQILGQKVEFLVSFYNNEISEKSEIFDDQFSVERPDGSNFTLKIRSTKLEDSAMYFCASSEPVGLAIYNEQFFGPGTRLTVL.